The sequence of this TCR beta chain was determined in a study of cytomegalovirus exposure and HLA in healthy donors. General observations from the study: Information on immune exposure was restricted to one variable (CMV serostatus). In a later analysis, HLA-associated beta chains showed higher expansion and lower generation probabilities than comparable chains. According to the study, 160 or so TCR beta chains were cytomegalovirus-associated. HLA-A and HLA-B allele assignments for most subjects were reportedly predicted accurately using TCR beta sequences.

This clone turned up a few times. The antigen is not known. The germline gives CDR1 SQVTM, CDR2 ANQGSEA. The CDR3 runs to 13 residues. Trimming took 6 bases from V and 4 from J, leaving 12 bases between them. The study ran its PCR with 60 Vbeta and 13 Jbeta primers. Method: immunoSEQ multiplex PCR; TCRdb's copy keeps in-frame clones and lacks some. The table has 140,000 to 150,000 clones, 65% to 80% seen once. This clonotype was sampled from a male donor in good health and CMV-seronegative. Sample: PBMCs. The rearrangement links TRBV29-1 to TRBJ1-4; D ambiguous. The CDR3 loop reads CSVARASNEKLFF. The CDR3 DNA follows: TGCAGCGTGGCGCGGGCGAGTAATGAAAAACTGTTTTTT. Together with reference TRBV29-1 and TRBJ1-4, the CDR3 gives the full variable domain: SAVISQKPSRDICQRGTSLTIQCQVDSQVTMMFWYRQQPGQSLTLIATANQGSEATYESGFVIDKFPISRPNLTFSTLTVSNMSPEDSSIYLCSVARASNEKLFFGSGTQLSVL.